This T cell receptor (beta chain) comes out of a study of T cell changes during pregnancy in multiple sclerosis. This CDR3 is built from 15 residues. Trimming took off 4 bases at V and 5 bases at J, with 15 bases between the two ends. Germline lookup yields CDR1 SGHTA and CDR2 FQGNSA. Assay used: immunoSEQ multiplex PCR; TCRdb lists only in-frame clones, some missing. The repertoire holds tens of thousands of clones, approximately 92% seen once, with 2.5% to 3% in the top ten. This chain connects TRBV7-2 to TRBJ2-1; maybe TRBD2 (5 bases). The sequence derives from a female donor in good health, enrolled as a control in a pregnancy study. This material consisted of peripheral blood, taken in the third trimester of pregnancy. The CDR3 loop reads CASSSFGGSDNEQFF. Written as DNA, the CDR3 is TGTGCCAGCAGCTCCTTCGGTGGGAGCGACAATGAGCAGTTCTTC.